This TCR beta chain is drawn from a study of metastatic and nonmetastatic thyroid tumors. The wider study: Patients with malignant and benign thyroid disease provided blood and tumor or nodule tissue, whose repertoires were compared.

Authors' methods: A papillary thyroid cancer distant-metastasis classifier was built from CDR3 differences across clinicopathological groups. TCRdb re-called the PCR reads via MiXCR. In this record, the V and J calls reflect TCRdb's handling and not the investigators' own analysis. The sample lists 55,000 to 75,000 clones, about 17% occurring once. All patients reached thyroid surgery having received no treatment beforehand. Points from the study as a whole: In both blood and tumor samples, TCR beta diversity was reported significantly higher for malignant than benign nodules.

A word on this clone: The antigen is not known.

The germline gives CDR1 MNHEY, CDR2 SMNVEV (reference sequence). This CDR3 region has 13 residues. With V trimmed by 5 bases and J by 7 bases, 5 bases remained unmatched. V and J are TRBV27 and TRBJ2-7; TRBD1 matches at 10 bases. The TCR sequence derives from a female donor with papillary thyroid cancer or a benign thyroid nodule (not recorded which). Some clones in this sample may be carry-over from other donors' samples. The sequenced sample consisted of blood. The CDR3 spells CASSRQGAREQYF. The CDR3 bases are TGTGCCAGCAGTAGACAGGGGGCTAGGGAGCAGTACTTC.